The 21 T cell receptor beta chains below come from one sample, sequenced in a study of blood T cell repertoires in COVID-19. Method: immunoSEQ multiplex PCR; TCRdb's copy keeps in-frame clones and lacks some. Found here are about 47,000 clones, approximately 80% of them singletons; the top ten hold about 10%. Sequenced input: peripheral blood. The origin of the receptors is a man between 60 and 75 years old with acute or convalescent COVID-19.

The chain recombines TRBV6-5 with TRBJ2-3; 10 nucleotides line up with TRBD2. With V trimmed by 11 bases and J by 1 base, 6 bases remained unmatched. CDR1 and CDR2 (germline): MNHEY, SVGAGI. This CDR3 is 14 amino acids long. The CDR3 here is CAAESGGGTDTQYF. CDR3 sequence (DNA): TGTGCCGCGGAGAGCGGGGGGGGCACAGATACGCAGTATTTT.

V is TRBV19 and J is TRBJ1-1; 11 bases line up with TRBD1. The CDR3 runs to 17 residues. CDR1 LNHDA and CDR2 SQIVND come from the germline V gene (reference sequence). V shed 5 bases, J shed 0 bases, and the junction held 8 bases outside the gene matches. The DNA for the CDR3 is TGTGCCAGTAGTCCGCGGGACAGGGGGTTCGTGAACACTGAAGCTTTCTTT. Protein sequence: CASSPRDRGFVNTEAFF.

The rearrangement uses TRBV6-1 and TRBJ1-2; tentative D call: TRBD1 (5 bases). V lost 3 bases, J lost 0 bases, and 14 bases lay in between. There are 16 residues in the CDR3. CDR1 and CDR2 (germline): MNHNS, SASEGT. CDR3 DNA sequence: TGTGCCAGCAGTGATGGGGGGTCGGGGTCTAACTATGGCTACACCTTC. This codes for CASSDGGSGSNYGYTF.

This chain joins TRBV5-1 and TRBJ2-1; weak D call: TRBD2 (5 bases). Per the germline V gene, CDR1 is SGHRS and CDR2 is YFSETQ. V lost 0 bases and J lost 10, with 17 bases in between. The CDR3 loop spans 15 amino acids. For the CDR3, the DNA is TGCGCCAGCAGCTTGGCCGCGGCCGGGGTGGGGGAGCAGTTCTTC. Translation gives CASSLAAAGVGEQFF.

J is TRBJ2-1 and V is TRBV29-1; 9 bases are shared with TRBD1. Germline CDR1 SQVTM, CDR2 ANQGSEA. CDR3 length equals 13 residues. V lost 3 bases to trimming and J lost 6 bases; unmatched junction nucleotides: 3. CDR3 bases: TGCAGCGTTGACCTGGGACAGGGCAATGAGCAGTTCTTC. Residues: CSVDLGQGNEQFF.

This chain joins TRBV5-4 and TRBJ2-5, with a weak D call TRBD2 (5 bases). This CDR3 has 14 residues. Trimming pared 4 bases from V and 0 bases from J, leaving 10 bases between. The germline CDR1 and CDR2 sequences are SGHNT and YYREEE (reference sequence). The CDR3 DNA sequence: TGTGCCAGCAGCCCGGAGGAGTACCAAGAGACCCAGTACTTC. It specifies CASSPEEYQETQYF.

The V and J genes are TRBV2 and TRBJ1-5, with 9 bases identical to TRBD1. The CDR3 has 14 amino acids. The germline gives CDR1 SNHLY, CDR2 FYNNEI. Losses at the gene ends were 5 bases for V and 4 bases for J; bases not matched to a gene: 3. CDR3 sequence: CASSRQGGNQPQHF. Here the CDR3 DNA reads TGTGCCAGCAGTCGACAGGGGGGGAATCAGCCCCAGCATTTT. The entire variable domain, with the rest obtained from reference TRBV2 and TRBJ1-5, is as follows: EPEVTQTPSHQVTQMGQEVILRCVPISNHLYFYWYRQILGQKVEFLVSFYNNEISEKSEIFDDQFSVERPDGSNFTLKIRSTKLEDSAMYFCASSRQGGNQPQHFGDGTRLSIL.

This chain uses TRBV29-1 with TRBJ1-6; 10 nucleotides align to TRBD1. This CDR3 comprises 14 residues. After removal of 6 bases from V and 7 bases from J, the junction contained 6 bases not matched to a gene. Germline loops: CDR1 SQVTM, CDR2 ANQGSEA. The CDR3 here is CSVRDRGENSPLHF. The DNA for the CDR3 is TGCAGCGTCCGGGACAGGGGCGAGAATTCACCCCTCCACTTT.

The rearrangement links TRBV6-2 or TRBV6-3 to TRBJ2-5; 9 bases map to TRBD2. CDR3 length: 16 residues. V lost 0 bases to trimming and J lost 3 bases; unmatched junction nucleotides: 5. From germline, CDR1 is MNHEY and CDR2 SVGEGT. The CDR3 nucleotides are TGTGCCAGCAGTTACTCGAAGGAGCGGGGGGAAGAGACCCAGTACTTC. It yields the protein CASSYSKERGEETQYF.

The V and J genes are TRBV9 and TRBJ2-1; weak D call: TRBD1 (5 bases). Germline V CDR1 and CDR2: SGDLS, YYNGEE. Trimming removed 1 base at V and 4 bases at J, with 9 bases between. CDR3 length: 14 residues. The CDR3 is CASSVPTAYNEQFF. In DNA form, the CDR3 reads TGTGCCAGCAGCGTACCGACAGCTTACAATGAGCAGTTCTTC.

The gene calls are TRBV12-3 or TRBV12-4 and TRBJ1-1; TRBD1 agrees at 8 bases. Trimming took 5 bases from V and 11 from J; bases not matched to a gene: 7. The CDR3 runs 12 residues. The CDR3 protein is CASSQIQGGAFF. Written as DNA, the CDR3 is TGTGCCAGCAGTCAGATACAGGGGGGTGCTTTCTTT.

This clone has only a few counts. CDR3 loop: CASSLGQGSTEAFF. The CDR3 region has the DNA TGTGCCAGCAGTTTAGGTCAGGGAAGTACTGAAGCTTTCTTT. The rearrangement uses TRBV27 and TRBJ1-1; D may be TRBD1 (5 bases). This CDR3 is built from 14 residues. V was shortened by 2 bases and J by 5 bases, with 12 bases between the two germline ends. Germline lookup yields CDR1 MNHEY and CDR2 SMNVEV (reference sequence).

V and J are TRBV3-1 (or the pseudogene TRBV3-2) and TRBJ2-1, with TRBD1 as a possible D gene (6 bases). This CDR3 contains 15 residues. Germline CDR1 is LGHDT and CDR2 is YNNKEL (reference sequence). V shed 1 base and J shed 7 bases, with 14 bases lying between them. DNA of the CDR3: TGTGCCAGCAGCCAAGGCCGCCAGAGGGGGAATGAGCAGTTCTTC. Translating it yields CASSQGRQRGNEQFF.

This clone showed up just once. This chain links TRBV5-6 with TRBJ1-5; D might be TRBD1 (6 bases). This CDR3 has 15 residues. Germline values: CDR1 SGHDT, CDR2 YYEEEE. V lost 0 bases and J 4 bases, leaving 11 bases between the germline ends. CDR3 sequence: CASSLAGDYNQPQHF. CDR3 nucleotide sequence: TGTGCCAGCAGCTTGGCAGGGGATTATAATCAGCCCCAGCATTTT.

The V gene is TRBV19, the J gene TRBJ2-5; the match to TRBD1 covers 9 bases. CDR1 LNHDA and CDR2 SQIVND come from the germline V gene (reference sequence). V was clipped by 4 bases and J by 6 bases; unmatched bases: 3. This CDR3 comprises 13 residues. The CDR3 DNA sequence: TGTGCCAGTAGTAGAGGACAGGGGCAGACCCAGTACTTC. Its protein is CASSRGQGQTQYF. Supplemented by reference TRBV19 and TRBJ2-5, the full variable domain reads DGGITQSPKYLFRKEGQNVTLSCEQNLNHDAMYWYRQDPGQGLRLIYYSQIVNDFQKGDIAEGYSVSREKKESFPLTVTSAQKNPTAFYLCASSRGQGQTQYFGPGTRLLVL.

The J gene is TRBJ1-3, the V gene TRBV9, with D possibly matching TRBD1 (6 bases). Germline CDR1 SGDLS, CDR2 YYNGEE. The V end was cut by 4 bases, the J end by 4 bases, with 12 bases between. There are 14 residues in the CDR3. CDR3 sequence (DNA): TGTGCCAGCAGCTCCAAGGGGGGGGGAAACACCATATATTTT. Protein: CASSSKGGGNTIYF.

The chain links TRBV5-6 to TRBJ2-3; 7 positions match TRBD2. This CDR3 spans 13 amino acids. Germline trimming cut 2 bases from V and 5 bases from J; bases unmatched to any gene: 2. Germline V lookup: CDR1 SGHDT, CDR2 YYEEEE. CDR3 nucleotides: TGTGCCAGCAGCTTACCGGGGGGAGATACGCAGTATTTT. Translation: CASSLPGGDTQYF.

DNA of the CDR3: TGTGCCAGCAGTCTGAGGACAGGGCAAGGCTACACCTTC. Its translation: CASSLRTGQGYTF. V is TRBV6-5 and J is TRBJ1-2; TRBD1 matches 8 bases. The CDR3 has 13 amino acids. CDR1 MNHEY and CDR2 SVGAGI come from the germline V gene. J lost 8 bases, V lost 5 bases, and 7 bases had no gene match.

This chain joins TRBV7-8 and TRBJ2-7, with 11 bases that match TRBD1. The CDR3 is 15 residues long. Trimming cost V 5 bases and J 6 bases; bases outside gene matches: 9. Per the germline V gene, CDR1 is SGHVS and CDR2 is FQNEAQ. CDR3 nucleotides: TGTGCCAGCAGCAACCCCCGGGACAGGGGGTCCGAGCAGTACTTC. Protein product: CASSNPRDRGSEQYF.

This clone has just a few counts. The chain employs TRBV2 and TRBJ2-2; 12 bases align to TRBD1. CDR1 and CDR2 from the germline V gene are SNHLY and FYNNEI. V was clipped by 11 bases and J by 7 bases; unmatched bases: 5. CDR3 length equals 13 residues. As DNA, the CDR3 is TGTGCCGGGACAGGGGGCGAAGTCGGGGAGCTGTTTTTT. It encodes CAGTGGEVGELFF.

This chain uses TRBV7-2 with TRBJ1-1, with unresolved D. V was trimmed by 1 base and J by 0 bases, leaving 6 bases between them. Germline V CDR1 and CDR2: SGHTA, FQGNSA. The CDR3 consists of 14 residues. CDR3 amino acids: CASSLVNLNTEAFF. CDR3 sequence (DNA): TGTGCCAGCAGCTTAGTAAACTTGAACACTGAAGCTTTCTTT. Drawing the rest from reference TRBV7-2 and TRBJ1-1, the complete variable domain is GAGVSQSPSNKVTEKGKDVELRCDPISGHTALYWYRQSLGQGLEFLIYFQGNSAPDKSGLPSDRFSAERTGGSVSTLTIQRTQQEDSAVYLCASSLVNLNTEAFFGQGTRLTVV.